This passage covers 8 T cell receptor beta chains from one sample sequenced in a study of shared T cell receptors in the human thymus. Produced via immunoSEQ multiplex PCR; TCRdb's table is partial and in-frame only. The sample includes roughly 500,000 clones, 78% of them seen just once. The same specimen was also included in a second study, on human thymus T cells.

Sequenced material: thymocytes. The receptors shown here come from a boy under two years old with a congenital heart defect.

The chain carries TRBV4-3 and TRBJ2-1, with D possibly TRBD2 on 5 matching bases. This CDR3 is built from 14 residues. Trimming cost V 4 bases and J 5 bases, with 12 bases left between them. Per the germline V gene, CDR1 is LGHNA and CDR2 is YSLEER. The CDR3 sequence is CASSPTSYNNEQFF. CDR3 coding DNA: TGCGCCAGCAGCCCCACTAGTTACAACAATGAGCAGTTCTTC.

The chain recombines TRBV28 with TRBJ2-4, with TRBD2 as a possible D gene (6 bases). This CDR3 has 12 residues. The V gene's germline CDR1 is MDHEN and CDR2 SYDVKM. With 5 bases removed from V and 13 bases from J, the gap between germline ends came to 15 bases. The CDR3 spells CASSHPTRGQYF. In DNA form, the CDR3 reads TGTGCCAGCAGTCACCCGACTAGAGGGCAGTACTTC. Full variable domain (missing parts from reference TRBV28 and TRBJ2-4): DVKVTQSSRYLVKRTGEKVFLECVQDMDHENMFWYRQDPGLGLRLIYFSYDVKMKEKGDIPEGYSVSREKKERFSLILESASTNQTSMYLCASSHPTRGQYFGAGTRLSVL.

The chain combines TRBV12-5 with TRBJ1-5; TRBD1 matches 9 bases. V shed 5 bases and J 6 bases; nucleotides not matched to a gene: 5. CDR1 and CDR2 (germline): LGHNT, FRNRAP. The CDR3 sequence is 14 residues long. The CDR3 is CASGPQGASQPQHF. The CDR3 bases are TGTGCTAGTGGTCCACAGGGGGCAAGTCAGCCCCAGCATTTT.

This clone has more than one count but fewer than ten. The chain couples TRBV4-2 to TRBJ2-7; 14 positions match TRBD2. Germline CDR1 is LGHNA and CDR2 is YNFKEQ. The V segment lost 4 bases and the J segment 1 base; nucleotides outside the gene matches: 6. This CDR3 is built from 17 residues. The CDR3 DNA is TGTGCCAGCAGCCCAGGGACTAGCGGGAGTGTGTCCTACGAGCAGTACTTC. Translation gives CASSPGTSGSVSYEQYF.

V gene TRBV15 combines with J gene TRBJ2-3; 12 nucleotides match TRBD2. The CDR3 loop spans 17 amino acids. Germline V gene lookup returns CDR1 LNHNV and CDR2 YYDKDF (reference sequence). Trimming cost V 2 bases and J 7 bases; bases outside gene matches: 10. The CDR3 region is CATSRSPTSGRQYTQYF. The CDR3 region has the DNA TGTGCCACCAGCAGATCCCCCACTAGCGGGAGGCAATATACGCAGTATTTT.

The J gene is TRBJ2-3, the V gene TRBV30; the D is unclear. V dropped 7 bases and J dropped 1 base, with 9 bases sitting between them. CDR3 length: 12 amino acids. Germline lookup yields CDR1 GTSNPN and CDR2 SVGIG (reference sequence). In nucleotides, the CDR3 is TGTGCCTTTACAGATGGCACAGATACGCAGTATTTT. Its protein is CAFTDGTDTQYF.

The chain links TRBV27 to TRBJ2-7; D call uncertain. Germline CDR1 reads MNHEY; CDR2 reads SMNVEV (reference sequence). Trimming took 5 bases from V and 2 from J, leaving 7 bases between them. The CDR3 has 12 residues. In DNA form, the CDR3 reads TGTGCCAGCAGTCCTATTACCTACGAGCAGTACTTC. Translating gives CASSPITYEQYF.

V gene TRBV12-5 combines with J gene TRBJ2-7, with TRBD1 identical over 9 bases. Germline lookup yields CDR1 LGHNT and CDR2 FRNRAP. The CDR3 consists of 16 residues. V lost 6 bases, J lost 0 bases, and 9 bases stayed unmatched. The CDR3 loop is CASGRAGTGSSYEQYF. DNA of the CDR3: TGTGCTAGTGGCCGCGCCGGGACAGGGAGCTCCTACGAGCAGTACTTC.